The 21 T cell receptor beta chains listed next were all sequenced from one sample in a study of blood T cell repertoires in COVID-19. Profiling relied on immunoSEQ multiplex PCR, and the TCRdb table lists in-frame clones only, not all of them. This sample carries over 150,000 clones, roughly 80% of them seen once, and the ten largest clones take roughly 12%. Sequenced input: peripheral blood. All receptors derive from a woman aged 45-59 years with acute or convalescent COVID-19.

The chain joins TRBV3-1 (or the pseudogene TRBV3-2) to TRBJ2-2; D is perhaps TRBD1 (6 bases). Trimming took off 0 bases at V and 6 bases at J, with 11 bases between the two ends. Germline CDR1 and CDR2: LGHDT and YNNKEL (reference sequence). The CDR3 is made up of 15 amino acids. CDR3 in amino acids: CASSQDTGRSGELFF. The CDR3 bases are TGTGCCAGCAGCCAAGATACAGGGAGATCCGGGGAGCTGTTTTTT.

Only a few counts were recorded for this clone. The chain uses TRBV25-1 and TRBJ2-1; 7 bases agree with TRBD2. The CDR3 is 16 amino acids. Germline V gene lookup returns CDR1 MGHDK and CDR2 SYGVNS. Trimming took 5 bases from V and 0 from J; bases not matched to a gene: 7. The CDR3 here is CASSLWGGSSYNEQFF. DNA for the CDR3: TGTGCCAGCAGTCTGTGGGGGGGTAGCTCCTACAATGAGCAGTTCTTC.

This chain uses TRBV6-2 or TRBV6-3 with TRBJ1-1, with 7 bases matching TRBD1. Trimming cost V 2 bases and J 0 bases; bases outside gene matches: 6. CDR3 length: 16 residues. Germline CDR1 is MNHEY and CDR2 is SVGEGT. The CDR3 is CASSYDDRALNTEAFF. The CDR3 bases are TGTGCCAGCAGTTACGATGACAGGGCACTGAACACTGAAGCTTTCTTT.

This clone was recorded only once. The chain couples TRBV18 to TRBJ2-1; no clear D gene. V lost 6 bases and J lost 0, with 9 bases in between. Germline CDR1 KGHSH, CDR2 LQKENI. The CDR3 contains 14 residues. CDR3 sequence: CASSLTFSYNEQFF. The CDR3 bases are TGTGCCAGCTCGCTGACATTCTCCTACAATGAGCAGTTCTTC.

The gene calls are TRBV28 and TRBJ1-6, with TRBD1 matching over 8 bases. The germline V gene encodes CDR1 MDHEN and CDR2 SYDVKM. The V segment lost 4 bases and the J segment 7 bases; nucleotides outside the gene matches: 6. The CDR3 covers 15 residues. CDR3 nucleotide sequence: TGTGCCAGCAGTTCGCCGGACAGGGAAAATTCACCCCTCCACTTT. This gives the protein CASSSPDRENSPLHF. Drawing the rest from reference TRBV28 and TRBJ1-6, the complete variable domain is DVKVTQSSRYLVKRTGEKVFLECVQDMDHENMFWYRQDPGLGLRLIYFSYDVKMKEKGDIPEGYSVSREKKERFSLILESASTNQTSMYLCASSSPDRENSPLHFGNGTRLTVT.

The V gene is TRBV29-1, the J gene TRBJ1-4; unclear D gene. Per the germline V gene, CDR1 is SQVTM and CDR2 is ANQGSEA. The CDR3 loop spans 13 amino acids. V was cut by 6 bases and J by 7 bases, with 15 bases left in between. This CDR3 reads CSVTPGESEKLFF. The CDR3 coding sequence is TGCAGCGTGACCCCCGGGGAGAGTGAAAAACTGTTTTTT.

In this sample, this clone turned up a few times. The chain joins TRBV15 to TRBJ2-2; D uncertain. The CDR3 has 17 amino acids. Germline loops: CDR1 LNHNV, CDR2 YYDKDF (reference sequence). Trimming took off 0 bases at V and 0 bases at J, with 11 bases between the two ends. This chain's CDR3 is CATSRDQAATNTGELFF. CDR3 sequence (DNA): TGTGCCACCAGCAGAGATCAGGCAGCCACGAACACCGGGGAGCTGTTTTTT.

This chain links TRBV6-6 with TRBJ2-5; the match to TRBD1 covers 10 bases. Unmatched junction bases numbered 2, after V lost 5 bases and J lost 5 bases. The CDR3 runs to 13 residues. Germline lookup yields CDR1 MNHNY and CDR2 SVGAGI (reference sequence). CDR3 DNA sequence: TGTGCCAGCAGTCGGACAGGGGGGGAGACCCAGTACTTC. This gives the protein CASSRTGGETQYF.

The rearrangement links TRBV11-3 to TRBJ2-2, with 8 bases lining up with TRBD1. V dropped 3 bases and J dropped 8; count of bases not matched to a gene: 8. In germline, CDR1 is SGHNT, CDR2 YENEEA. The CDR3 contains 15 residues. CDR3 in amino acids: CASSFAGQGAGELFF. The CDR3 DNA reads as TGTGCCAGCAGCTTCGCCGGACAGGGTGCGGGGGAGCTGTTTTTT.

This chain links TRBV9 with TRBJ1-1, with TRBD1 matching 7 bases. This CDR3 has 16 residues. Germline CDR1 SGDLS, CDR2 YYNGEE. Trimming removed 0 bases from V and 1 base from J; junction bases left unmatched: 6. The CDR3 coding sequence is TGTGCCAGCAGCGTAGCTACAGGGGACAGGAACACTGAAGCTTTCTTT. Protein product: CASSVATGDRNTEAFF.

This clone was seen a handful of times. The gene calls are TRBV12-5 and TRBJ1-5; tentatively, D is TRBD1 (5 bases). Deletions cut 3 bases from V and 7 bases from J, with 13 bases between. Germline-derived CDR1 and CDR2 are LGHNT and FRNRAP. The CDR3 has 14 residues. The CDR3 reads CASGLPGPEQPQHF. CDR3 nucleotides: TGTGCTAGTGGTTTACCAGGGCCAGAGCAGCCCCAGCATTTT.

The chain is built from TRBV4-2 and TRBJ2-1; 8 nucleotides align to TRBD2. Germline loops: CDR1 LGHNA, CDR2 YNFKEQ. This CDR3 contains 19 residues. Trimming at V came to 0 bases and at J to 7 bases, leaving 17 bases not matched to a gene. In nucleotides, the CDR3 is TGTGCCAGCAGCCAAGACTCACCGAGCGGGGGCCTCCTCGGGAATGAGCAGTTCTTC. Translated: CASSQDSPSGGLLGNEQFF.

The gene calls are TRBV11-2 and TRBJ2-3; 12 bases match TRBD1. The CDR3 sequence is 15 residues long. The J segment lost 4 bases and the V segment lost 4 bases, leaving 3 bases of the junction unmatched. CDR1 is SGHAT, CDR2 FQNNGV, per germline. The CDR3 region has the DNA TGTGCCAGCAGCTACGGGACAGGGGGCGCAGATACGCAGTATTTT. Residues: CASSYGTGGADTQYF.

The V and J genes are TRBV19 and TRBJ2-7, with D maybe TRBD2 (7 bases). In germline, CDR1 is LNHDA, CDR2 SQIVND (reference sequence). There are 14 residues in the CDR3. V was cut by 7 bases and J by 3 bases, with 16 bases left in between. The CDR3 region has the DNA TGTGCCAGTACCAATACGGGGGGCAGCTACGAGCAGTACTTC. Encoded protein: CASTNTGGSYEQYF.

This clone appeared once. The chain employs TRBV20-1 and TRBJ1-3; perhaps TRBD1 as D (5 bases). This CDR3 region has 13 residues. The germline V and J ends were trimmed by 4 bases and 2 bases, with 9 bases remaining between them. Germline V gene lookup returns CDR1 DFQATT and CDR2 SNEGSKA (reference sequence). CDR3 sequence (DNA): TGCAGTGCTAATGAAGGGGCTGGAAACACCATATATTTT. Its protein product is CSANEGAGNTIYF.

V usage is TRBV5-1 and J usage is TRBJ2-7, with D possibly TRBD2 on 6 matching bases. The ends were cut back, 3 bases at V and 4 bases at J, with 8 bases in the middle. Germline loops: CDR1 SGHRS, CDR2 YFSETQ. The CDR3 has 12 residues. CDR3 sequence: CASSWDFYEQYF. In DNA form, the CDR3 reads TGCGCCAGCAGCTGGGACTTTTACGAGCAGTACTTC.

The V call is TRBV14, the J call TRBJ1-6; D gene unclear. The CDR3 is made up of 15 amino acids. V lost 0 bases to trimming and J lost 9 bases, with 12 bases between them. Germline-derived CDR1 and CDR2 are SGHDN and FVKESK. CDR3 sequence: CASSQESLSGSPLHF. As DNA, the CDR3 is TGTGCCAGCAGCCAAGAATCATTATCGGGTTCACCCCTCCACTTT. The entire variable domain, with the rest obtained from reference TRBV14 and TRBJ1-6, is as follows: EAGVTQFPSHSVIEKGQTVTLRCDPISGHDNLYWYRRVMGKEIKFLLHFVKESKQDESGMPNNRFLAERTGGTYSTLKVQPAELEDSGVYFCASSQESLSGSPLHFGNGTRLTVT.

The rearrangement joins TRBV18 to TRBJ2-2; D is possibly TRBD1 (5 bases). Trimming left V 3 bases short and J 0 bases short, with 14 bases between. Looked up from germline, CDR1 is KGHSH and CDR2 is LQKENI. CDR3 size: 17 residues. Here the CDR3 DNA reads TGTGCCAGCTCACCGTACAGGCAGGGATCGAACACCGGGGAGCTGTTTTTT. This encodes CASSPYRQGSNTGELFF. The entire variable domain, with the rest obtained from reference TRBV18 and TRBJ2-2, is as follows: NAGVMQNPRHLVRRRGQEARLRCSPMKGHSHVYWYRQLPEEGLKFMVYLQKENIIDESGMPKERFSAEFPKEGPSILRIQQVVRGDSAAYFCASSPYRQGSNTGELFFGEGSRLTVL.

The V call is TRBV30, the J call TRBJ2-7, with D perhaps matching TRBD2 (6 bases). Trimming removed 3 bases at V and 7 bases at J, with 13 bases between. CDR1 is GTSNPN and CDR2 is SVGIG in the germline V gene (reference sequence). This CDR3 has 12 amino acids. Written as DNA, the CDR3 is TGTGCCTGGAGCGGGAGTAAGATGGAGCAGTACTTC. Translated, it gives CAWSGSKMEQYF.

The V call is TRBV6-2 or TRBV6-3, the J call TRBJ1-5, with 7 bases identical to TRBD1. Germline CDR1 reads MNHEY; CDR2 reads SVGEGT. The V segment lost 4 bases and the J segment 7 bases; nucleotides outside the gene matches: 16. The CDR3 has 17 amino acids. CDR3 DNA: TGTGCCAGCAGTTTCACCAGGGGGTCGCCTCCGGGACAGCCCCAGCATTTT. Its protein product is CASSFTRGSPPGQPQHF.

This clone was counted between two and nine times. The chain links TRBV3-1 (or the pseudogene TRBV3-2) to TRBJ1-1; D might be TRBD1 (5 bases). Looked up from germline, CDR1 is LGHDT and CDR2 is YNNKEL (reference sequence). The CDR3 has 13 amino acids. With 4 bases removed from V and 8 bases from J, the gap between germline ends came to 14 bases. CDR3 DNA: TGTGCCAGCAGCCCCCCAGGGCGCAAGGAAGCTTTCTTT. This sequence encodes CASSPPGRKEAFF.